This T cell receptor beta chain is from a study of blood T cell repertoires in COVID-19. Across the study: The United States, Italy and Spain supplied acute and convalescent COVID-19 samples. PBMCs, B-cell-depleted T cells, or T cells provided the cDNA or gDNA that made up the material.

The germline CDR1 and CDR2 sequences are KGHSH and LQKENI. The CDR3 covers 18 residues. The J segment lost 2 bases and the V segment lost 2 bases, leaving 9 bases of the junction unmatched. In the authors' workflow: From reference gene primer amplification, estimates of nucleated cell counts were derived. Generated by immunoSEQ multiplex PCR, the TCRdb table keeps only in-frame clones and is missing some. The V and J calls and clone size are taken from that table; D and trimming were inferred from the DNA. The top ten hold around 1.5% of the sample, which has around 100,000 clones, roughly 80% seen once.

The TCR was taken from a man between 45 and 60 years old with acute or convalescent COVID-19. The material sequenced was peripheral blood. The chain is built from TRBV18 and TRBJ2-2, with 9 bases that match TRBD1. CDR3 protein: CASSPFYDRGSNTGELFF. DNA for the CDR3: TGTGCCAGCTCACCATTTTACGACAGGGGGTCAAACACCGGGGAGCTGTTTTTT.